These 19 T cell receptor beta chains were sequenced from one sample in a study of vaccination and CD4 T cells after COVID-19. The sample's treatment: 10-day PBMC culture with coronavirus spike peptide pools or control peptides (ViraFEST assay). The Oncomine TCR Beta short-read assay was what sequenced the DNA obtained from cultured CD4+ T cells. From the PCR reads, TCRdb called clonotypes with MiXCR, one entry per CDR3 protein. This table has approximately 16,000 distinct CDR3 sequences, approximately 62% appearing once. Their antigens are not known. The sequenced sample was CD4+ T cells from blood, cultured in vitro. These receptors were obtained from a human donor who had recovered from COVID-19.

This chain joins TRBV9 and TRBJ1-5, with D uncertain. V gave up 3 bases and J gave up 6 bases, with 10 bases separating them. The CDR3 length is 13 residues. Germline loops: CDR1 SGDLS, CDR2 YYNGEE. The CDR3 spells CASSGGEGQPQHF. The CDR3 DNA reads TGTGCCAGCAGCGGTGGGGAAGGTCAGCCCCAGCATTTT. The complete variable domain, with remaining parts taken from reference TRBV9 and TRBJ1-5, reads DSGVTQTPKHLITATGQRVTLRCSPRSGDLSVYWYQQSLDQGLQFLIQYYNGEERAKGNILERFSAQQFPDLHSELNLSSLELGDSALYFCASSGGEGQPQHFGDGTRLSIL.

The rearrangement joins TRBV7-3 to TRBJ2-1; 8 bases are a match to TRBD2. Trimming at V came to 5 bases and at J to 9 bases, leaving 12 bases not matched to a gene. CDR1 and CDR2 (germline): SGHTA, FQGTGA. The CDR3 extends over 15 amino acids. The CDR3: CASSPRVRSGSEQFF. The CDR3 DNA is TGTGCCAGCAGCCCCCGGGTGAGGAGCGGGAGTGAGCAGTTCTTC. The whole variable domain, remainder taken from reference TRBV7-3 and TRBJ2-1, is GAGVSQTPSNKVTEKGKYVELRCDPISGHTALYWYRQSLGQGPEFLIYFQGTGAADDSGLPNDRFFAVRPEGSVSTLKIQRTERGDSAVYLCASSPRVRSGSEQFFGPGTRLTVL.

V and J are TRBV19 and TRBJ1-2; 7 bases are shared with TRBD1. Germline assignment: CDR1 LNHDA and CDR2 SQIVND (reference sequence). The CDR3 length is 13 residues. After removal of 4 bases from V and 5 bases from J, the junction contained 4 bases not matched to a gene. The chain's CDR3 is CASSTTGFYGYTF. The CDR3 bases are TGTGCCAGTAGTACGACAGGGTTTTATGGCTACACCTTC.

CDR3 in DNA: TGTGCCAGCAGCACACGATACAGGCTTGCGGGGATCACTGAAGCTTTCTTT. Amino acids: CASSTRYRLAGITEAFF. The V and J genes are TRBV21-1 and TRBJ1-1; the table's D gene call, TRBD1, was not cross checked with the DNA. TRBV21-1 is assigned pseudogene status. The CDR3 sequence is 17 residues long.

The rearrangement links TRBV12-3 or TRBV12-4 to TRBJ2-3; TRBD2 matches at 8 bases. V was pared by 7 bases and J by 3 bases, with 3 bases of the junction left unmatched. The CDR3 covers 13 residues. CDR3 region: CASTGTRTDTQYF. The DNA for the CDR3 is TGTGCCAGCACCGGGACTAGGACAGATACGCAGTATTTT.

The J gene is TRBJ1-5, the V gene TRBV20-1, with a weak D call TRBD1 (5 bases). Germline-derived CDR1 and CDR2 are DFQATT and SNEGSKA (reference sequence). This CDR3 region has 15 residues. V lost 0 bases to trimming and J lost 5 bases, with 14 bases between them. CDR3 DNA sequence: TGCAGTGCTAGAGATGTGGGAGGGGTCGATCAGCCCCAGCATTTT. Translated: CSARDVGGVDQPQHF.

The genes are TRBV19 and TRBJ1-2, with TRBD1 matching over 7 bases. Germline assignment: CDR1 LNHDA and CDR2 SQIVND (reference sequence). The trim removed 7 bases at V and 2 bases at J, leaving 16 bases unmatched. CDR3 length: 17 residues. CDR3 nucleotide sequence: TGTGCCAGTACTAGGCACACCGGGACAGTAAACAACTATGGCTACACCTTC. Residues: CASTRHTGTVNNYGYTF.

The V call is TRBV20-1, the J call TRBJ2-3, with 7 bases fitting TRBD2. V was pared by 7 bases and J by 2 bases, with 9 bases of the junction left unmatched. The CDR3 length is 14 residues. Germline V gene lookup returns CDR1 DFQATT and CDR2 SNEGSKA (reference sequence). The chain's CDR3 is CSVAGVGVTDTQYF. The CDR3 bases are TGCAGTGTTGCGGGAGTCGGCGTCACAGATACGCAGTATTTT.

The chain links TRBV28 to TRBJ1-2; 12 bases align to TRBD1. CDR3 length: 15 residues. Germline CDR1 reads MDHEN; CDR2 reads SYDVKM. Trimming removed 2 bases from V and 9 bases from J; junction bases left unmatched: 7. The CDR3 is CASSLVRDRGRSYTF. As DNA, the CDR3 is TGTGCCAGCAGTTTAGTACGGGACAGGGGGCGAAGCTACACCTTC.

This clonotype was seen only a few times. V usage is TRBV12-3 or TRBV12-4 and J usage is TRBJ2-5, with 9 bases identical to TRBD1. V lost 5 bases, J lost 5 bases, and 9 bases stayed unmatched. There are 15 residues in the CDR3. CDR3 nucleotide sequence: TGTGCCAGCAGTACTAGGACAGGGGCGCAGGAGACCCAGTACTTC. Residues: CASSTRTGAQETQYF.

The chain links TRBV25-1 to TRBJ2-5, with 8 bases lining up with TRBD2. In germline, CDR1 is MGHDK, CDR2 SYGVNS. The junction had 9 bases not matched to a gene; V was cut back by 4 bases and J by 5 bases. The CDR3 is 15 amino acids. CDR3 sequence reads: CASSVTLAGSETQYF. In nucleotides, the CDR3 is TGTGCCAGCAGTGTAACCCTAGCGGGTAGCGAGACCCAGTACTTC.

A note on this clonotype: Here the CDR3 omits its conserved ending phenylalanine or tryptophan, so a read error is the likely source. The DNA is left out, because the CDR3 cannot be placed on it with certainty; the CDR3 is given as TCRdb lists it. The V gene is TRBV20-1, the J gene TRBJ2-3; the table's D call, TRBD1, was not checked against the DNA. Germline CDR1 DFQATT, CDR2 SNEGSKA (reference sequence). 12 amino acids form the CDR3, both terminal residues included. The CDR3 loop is CSARDRGGVEYC.

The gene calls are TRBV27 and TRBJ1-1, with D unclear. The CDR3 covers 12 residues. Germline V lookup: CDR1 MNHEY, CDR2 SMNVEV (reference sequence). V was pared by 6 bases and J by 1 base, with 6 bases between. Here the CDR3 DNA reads TGTGCCAGCAGGCGGGAGAACACTGAAGCTTTCTTT. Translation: CASRRENTEAFF.

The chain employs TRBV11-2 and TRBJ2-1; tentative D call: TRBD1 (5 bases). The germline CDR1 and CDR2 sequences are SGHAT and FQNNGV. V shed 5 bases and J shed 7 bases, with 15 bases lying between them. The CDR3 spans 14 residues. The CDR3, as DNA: TGTGCCAGCAGCGCAAGGGGCTTGAAGAATGAGCAGTTCTTC. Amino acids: CASSARGLKNEQFF.

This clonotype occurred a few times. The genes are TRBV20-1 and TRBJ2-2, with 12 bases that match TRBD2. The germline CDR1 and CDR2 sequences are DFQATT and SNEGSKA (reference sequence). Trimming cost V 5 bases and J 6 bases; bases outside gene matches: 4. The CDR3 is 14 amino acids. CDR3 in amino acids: CSAVGLAGPGELFF. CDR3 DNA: TGCAGTGCTGTGGGACTAGCGGGCCCCGGGGAGCTGTTTTTT.

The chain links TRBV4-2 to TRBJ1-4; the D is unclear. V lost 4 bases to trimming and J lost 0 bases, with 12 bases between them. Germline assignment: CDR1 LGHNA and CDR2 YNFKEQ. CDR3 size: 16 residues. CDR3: CASSPGEAATNEKLFF. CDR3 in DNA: TGTGCCAGCAGCCCTGGAGAGGCTGCAACTAATGAAAAACTGTTTTTT.

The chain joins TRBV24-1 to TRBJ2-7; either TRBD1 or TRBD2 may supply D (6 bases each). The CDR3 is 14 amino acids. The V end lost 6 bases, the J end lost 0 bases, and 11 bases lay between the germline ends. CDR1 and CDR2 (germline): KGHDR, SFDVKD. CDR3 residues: CATSKEGGSYEQYF. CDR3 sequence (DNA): TGTGCCACCAGTAAGGAGGGGGGCTCCTACGAGCAGTACTTC.

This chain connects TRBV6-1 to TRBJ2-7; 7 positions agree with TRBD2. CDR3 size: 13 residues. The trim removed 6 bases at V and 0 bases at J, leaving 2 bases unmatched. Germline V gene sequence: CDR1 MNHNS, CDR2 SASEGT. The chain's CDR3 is CASRGTTSYEQYF. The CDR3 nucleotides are TGTGCCAGCAGAGGGACTACCTCCTACGAGCAGTACTTC.

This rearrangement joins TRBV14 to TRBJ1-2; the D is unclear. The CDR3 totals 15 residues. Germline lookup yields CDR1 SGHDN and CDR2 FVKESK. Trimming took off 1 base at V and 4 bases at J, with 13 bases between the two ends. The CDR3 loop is CASSQAQAGPYGYTF. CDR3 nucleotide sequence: TGTGCCAGCAGCCAAGCGCAGGCCGGCCCCTATGGCTACACCTTC. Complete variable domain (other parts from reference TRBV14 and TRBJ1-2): EAGVTQFPSHSVIEKGQTVTLRCDPISGHDNLYWYRRVMGKEIKFLLHFVKESKQDESGMPNNRFLAERTGGTYSTLKVQPAELEDSGVYFCASSQAQAGPYGYTFGSGTRLTVV.